These 26 T cell receptor beta chains originate from one sample sequenced in a study of cytotoxic CD8 clonotypes in ibrutinib-treated CLL. TCRdb's table, derived via immunoSEQ multiplex PCR, lists solely in-frame clones and lacks some. The repertoire holds about 140,000 clones, with approximately 80% as singletons. The specimen comprised PBMCs, sampled after 12 months of ibrutinib treatment. These receptors were collected from a human donor with chronic lymphocytic leukemia.

This chain uses TRBV10-3 with TRBJ1-2, with unresolved D. The CDR3 totals 16 residues. V lost 1 base to trimming and J lost 0 bases, with 12 bases between them. Germline V gene sequence: CDR1 ENHRY, CDR2 SYGVKD. In nucleotides, the CDR3 is TGTGCCATCAGTGAGTGGGGTACGGATGCTAACTATGGCTACACCTTC. Translated: CAISEWGTDANYGYTF.

The V gene is TRBV6-1, the J gene TRBJ1-2; 8 bases align to TRBD1. The junction had 10 bases not matched to a gene; V was cut back by 3 bases and J by 7 bases. From germline, CDR1 is MNHNS and CDR2 SASEGT. The CDR3 contains 15 residues. CDR3 residues: CASSDVGQGSSGYTF. The CDR3 DNA reads TGTGCCAGCAGTGATGTTGGACAGGGTAGTTCTGGCTACACCTTC.

J is TRBJ2-1 and V is TRBV19, with D possibly matching TRBD1 (5 bases). The CDR3 spans 13 residues. Per the germline V gene, CDR1 is LNHDA and CDR2 is SQIVND (reference sequence). V dropped 6 bases and J dropped 5 bases, with 11 bases sitting between them. CDR3: CASRYVGHNEQFF. The CDR3 nucleotides are TGTGCCAGTAGATACGTGGGGCACAATGAGCAGTTCTTC. Full variable domain (missing parts from reference TRBV19 and TRBJ2-1): DGGITQSPKYLFRKEGQNVTLSCEQNLNHDAMYWYRQDPGQGLRLIYYSQIVNDFQKGDIAEGYSVSREKKESFPLTVTSAQKNPTAFYLCASRYVGHNEQFFGPGTRLTVL.

The gene calls are TRBV18 and TRBJ2-1, with TRBD1 matching over 7 bases. With 5 bases clipped from V and 0 bases from J, the junction kept 4 bases outside the gene matches. CDR1 and CDR2 from the germline V gene are KGHSH and LQKENI. CDR3 length: 15 residues. Written as DNA, the CDR3 is TGTGCCAGCTCAGTCTACAGGGGCTCCTACAATGAGCAGTTCTTC. Its protein product is CASSVYRGSYNEQFF.

The genes are TRBV4-1 and TRBJ1-1; a weak D match, TRBD1 (6 bases). This CDR3 has 14 amino acids. The germline CDR1 and CDR2 sequences are MGHRA and YSYEKL. V gave up 4 bases and J gave up 1 base, with 10 bases separating them. In DNA form, the CDR3 reads TGCGCCAGCAGCCGAGAGACAGGGAACACTGAAGCTTTCTTT. Its protein product is CASSRETGNTEAFF.

The rearrangement uses TRBV10-3 and TRBJ2-7, with 7 bases aligning to TRBD2. The germline V gene encodes CDR1 ENHRY and CDR2 SYGVKD. The V and J ends lost 6 bases and 0 bases, in that order; junction bases with no gene match: 5. The CDR3 has 14 amino acids. CDR3 sequence (DNA): TGTGCCATCAGCAGCGAGCGGGGCTCCTACGAGCAGTACTTC. It is translated as CAISSERGSYEQYF.

This clone was recorded a few times. J is TRBJ1-2 and V is TRBV27; D is possibly TRBD1 (5 bases). This CDR3 region has 13 residues. Trimming cost V 0 bases and J 8 bases, with 10 bases left between them. Germline CDR1 MNHEY, CDR2 SMNVEV (reference sequence). CDR3 sequence: CASSLSGQGGYTF. CDR3 coding DNA: TGTGCCAGCAGTTTATCGGGCCAGGGAGGCTACACCTTC.

This chain uses TRBV5-1 with TRBJ1-4, with D possibly matching TRBD1 (5 bases). Germline CDR1 is SGHRS and CDR2 is YFSETQ. This CDR3 region has 14 residues. V lost 4 bases and J lost 8, with 15 bases in between. CDR3 nucleotides: TGCGCCAGCAGCCTCACTGGGGCCGAAGAAAAACTGTTTTTT. This translates into CASSLTGAEEKLFF.

This CDR3 is CASSPRTSVETQYF. The DNA of the CDR3 is TGTGCCAGCAGCCCGAGGACTAGCGTTGAGACCCAGTACTTC. This chain links TRBV7-6 with TRBJ2-5; 9 bases are shared with TRBD2. V shed 5 bases, J shed 5 bases, and the junction held 6 bases outside the gene matches. Per germline, CDR1 SGHVS and CDR2 FNYEAQ. This CDR3 has 14 residues. Combining the CDR3 with reference TRBV7-6 and TRBJ2-5 gives the whole variable domain GAGVSQSPRYKVTKRGQDVALRCDPISGHVSLYWYRQALGQGPEFLTYFNYEAQQDKSGLPNDRFSAERPEGSISTLTIQRTEQRDSAMYRCASSPRTSVETQYFGPGTRLLVL.

The chain employs TRBV7-9 and TRBJ2-1; tentative D call: TRBD2 (5 bases). Germline lookup yields CDR1 SEHNR and CDR2 FQNEAQ (reference sequence). CDR3 size: 13 residues. Trimming took 2 bases from V and 10 from J, leaving 12 bases between them. The CDR3, as DNA: TGTGCCAGCAGCTTACCCCCATTAGCGGAGCAGTTCTTC. It is translated as CASSLPPLAEQFF.

The rearrangement uses TRBV5-6 and TRBJ2-7; 9 bases align to TRBD1. This CDR3 has 14 amino acids. Germline V gives CDR1 SGHDT, CDR2 YYEEEE. The V segment lost 4 bases and the J segment 2 bases; nucleotides outside the gene matches: 4. The CDR3 DNA is TGTGCCAGCAGCGTGGGACAGGGACCCTACGAGCAGTACTTC. This codes for CASSVGQGPYEQYF.

CDR3 nucleotide sequence: TGCGCCAGCAGCTTGGATCCAGGGCCAGATACGCAGTATTTT. Its protein product is CASSLDPGPDTQYF. The chain uses TRBV5-1 and TRBJ2-3, with a possible D match to TRBD1 (5 bases). The CDR3 is 14 residues long. Per the germline V gene, CDR1 is SGHRS and CDR2 is YFSETQ. With 0 bases removed from V and 4 bases from J, the gap between germline ends came to 9 bases.

The chain employs TRBV19 and TRBJ1-2, with TRBD1 identical over 8 bases. The V gene's germline CDR1 is LNHDA and CDR2 SQIVND (reference sequence). The trim removed 3 bases at V and 1 base at J, leaving 7 bases unmatched. This CDR3 comprises 16 residues. CDR3: CASSMGTGPLNYGYTF. In DNA form, the CDR3 reads TGTGCCAGTAGTATGGGGACAGGCCCACTTAACTATGGCTACACCTTC.

The chain has TRBV25-1 and TRBJ2-1, with 8 bases that match TRBD1. The CDR3 totals 16 residues. V lost 8 bases, J lost 5 bases, and 14 bases stayed unmatched. Germline assignment: CDR1 MGHDK and CDR2 SYGVNS. The chain's CDR3 is CASHSGLRGRNNEQFF. CDR3 in DNA: TGTGCCAGCCACTCGGGGCTCAGGGGGCGAAACAATGAGCAGTTCTTC.

The rearrangement joins TRBV27 to TRBJ1-1, with a tentative D call TRBD1 (6 bases). The germline V gene encodes CDR1 MNHEY and CDR2 SMNVEV (reference sequence). The CDR3 has 13 residues. The V end was cut by 5 bases, the J end by 3 bases, with 10 bases between. This chain's CDR3 is CASSTHRDTEAFF. CDR3 DNA sequence: TGTGCCAGCAGTACCCACAGGGACACTGAAGCTTTCTTT.

V gene TRBV6-5 combines with J gene TRBJ1-5; D might be TRBD1 (5 bases). V was shortened by 2 bases and J by 6 bases, with 11 bases between the two germline ends. There are 14 residues in the CDR3. The germline gives CDR1 MNHEY, CDR2 SVGAGI. The CDR3 spells CASSYGGRSQPQHF. The CDR3 DNA reads as TGTGCCAGCAGTTACGGGGGACGCTCTCAGCCCCAGCATTTT.

V and J are TRBV28 and TRBJ2-7; unclear D gene. Between the trimmed V and J ends, which lost 1 base and 4 bases, there was a span of 11 bases. The germline V gene has CDR1 MDHEN and CDR2 SYDVKM. This CDR3 is 14 amino acids long. The CDR3 is CASSLSGRWYEQYF. DNA of the CDR3: TGTGCCAGCAGTTTATCGGGTAGATGGTACGAGCAGTACTTC.

The J gene is TRBJ1-6, the V gene TRBV5-6; the D is unclear. The V gene's germline CDR1 is SGHDT and CDR2 YYEEEE. Trimming took 4 bases from V and 7 from J, leaving 3 bases between them. The CDR3 spans 11 residues. The CDR3 region is CASSPNSPLHF. The CDR3 DNA reads as TGTGCCAGCAGCCCAAATTCACCCCTCCACTTT.

The V and J genes are TRBV6-6 and TRBJ2-5, with TRBD2 matching 12 bases. Looked up from germline, CDR1 is MNHNY and CDR2 is SVGAGI (reference sequence). Trimming at V came to 6 bases and at J to 7 bases, leaving 12 bases not matched to a gene. The CDR3 spans 16 residues. The DNA of the CDR3 is TGTGCCAGCAGCCGACTAGCGGGGGTCTCATATGGGACCCAGTACTTC. It is translated as CASSRLAGVSYGTQYF.

The chain employs TRBV7-3 and TRBJ2-7; 9 bases fit TRBD2. Germline CDR1 reads SGHTA; CDR2 reads FQGTGA. The CDR3 runs to 16 residues. Trimming at V came to 1 base and at J to 3 bases, leaving 7 bases not matched to a gene. The CDR3 bases are TGTGCCAGCAGCTTAAGTGGAGCGGGAGGTGGCTACGAGCAGTACTTC. It specifies CASSLSGAGGGYEQYF.

The chain is built from TRBV30 and TRBJ2-5; the match to TRBD1 covers 8 bases. V trimming: 1 base; J trimming: 5 bases; junction bases outside the gene matches: 3. The germline V gene has CDR1 GTSNPN and CDR2 SVGIG (reference sequence). The length of the CDR3 is 13 residues. CDR3 nucleotide sequence: TGTGCCTGGAGTGGACAGGGGTGGGAGACCCAGTACTTC. It yields the protein CAWSGQGWETQYF.

The chain links TRBV18 to TRBJ1-5, with no clear D. CDR3 length: 15 residues. Deletions cut 2 bases from V and 4 bases from J, with 12 bases between. CDR1 KGHSH and CDR2 LQKENI come from the germline V gene. The CDR3 sequence is CASSPAGAANQPQHF. In nucleotides, the CDR3 is TGTGCCAGCTCACCAGCAGGAGCAGCAAATCAGCCCCAGCATTTT.

This clone was observed once. The chain is built from TRBV4-1 and TRBJ2-3, with 7 nucleotides matching TRBD2. The CDR3 runs 14 residues. Germline-derived CDR1 and CDR2 are MGHRA and YSYEKL. V was pared by 4 bases and J by 6 bases, with 7 bases of the junction left unmatched. CDR3: CASSRAGLVDTQYF. The CDR3 coding sequence is TGCGCCAGCAGCCGAGCGGGATTGGTTGATACGCAGTATTTT.

The chain is built from TRBV7-2 and TRBJ2-3; possible D gene TRBD1, 6 bases. Germline V gives CDR1 SGHTA, CDR2 FQGNSA. The CDR3 extends over 14 amino acids. Between the trimmed V and J ends, which lost 2 bases and 6 bases, there was a span of 12 bases. For the CDR3, the DNA is TGTGCCAGCAGCTTAACAGGGCTAATGGATACGCAGTATTTT. This codes for CASSLTGLMDTQYF.

The chain is built from TRBV7-2 and TRBJ1-5; 9 bases agree with TRBD1. Trimming cost V 4 bases and J 4 bases; bases outside gene matches: 5. In germline, CDR1 is SGHTA, CDR2 FQGNSA. The CDR3 sequence is 15 residues long. CDR3 coding DNA: TGTGCCAGCAGCTCGGGACAGGGCCATAATCAGCCCCAGCATTTT. It encodes CASSSGQGHNQPQHF.

This clone has just one count. The chain links TRBV5-4 to TRBJ2-5, with D uncertain. The CDR3 covers 13 residues. The V gene lost 5 bases and the J gene lost 3 bases, with 11 bases spanning the gap. Germline CDR1 and CDR2: SGHNT and YYREEE (reference sequence). DNA of the CDR3: TGTGCCAGCAGTTCGACTGAAAAAGAGACCCAGTACTTC. Encoded protein: CASSSTEKETQYF.